Listed below are T cell receptor beta chains from one sample, sequenced in a study of T cells in localized non-small cell lung cancer. The protocol was immunoSEQ multiplex PCR, while the TCRdb copy is restricted to in-frame clones and leaves out a portion. Of about 18,000 clones listed, roughly 87% are singletons. The source was peripheral blood, collected before any cancer treatment. The receptors come from a male donor at least 60 years old with stage I lung adenocarcinoma. Each CDR3 is given with its conserved first and last residue. D genes are given only for firm matches. Clone size is shown for a subset of rows, as once, few, many or a class of expanded clone.

CDR3nt: TGCGCCAGCAGCCAAGCTAATCGGGCGGGAAGCTACACCTTC
CDR3aa: CASSQANRAGSYTF
abundance: once
v_gene: TRBV4-3
d_gene: -
len: 14
j_gene: TRBJ1-2

CDR3nt: TGTGCCAGCAGCTTAGAGGACAGGGGATGGGTAGATACGCAGTATTTT
CDR3aa: CASSLEDRGWVDTQYF
abundance: -
v_gene: TRBV11-1
d_gene: TRBD1
len: 16
j_gene: TRBJ2-3

CDR3nt: TGCGCCAGCAGCTTGGTTCTAGCGGGAGCCGTCAATGAGCAGTTCTTC
CDR3aa: CASSLVLAGAVNEQFF
abundance: -
v_gene: TRBV5-1
d_gene: TRBD2
len: 16
j_gene: TRBJ2-1

CDR3nt: TGTGCCATCAGTGAGTCGCTAGCGGGAGCGGCCGAGCAGTACTTC
CDR3aa: CAISESLAGAAEQYF
abundance: -
v_gene: TRBV10-3
d_gene: TRBD2
len: 15
j_gene: TRBJ2-7

CDR3nt: TGTGCCTGGAGTGTACTTGCCCATGAGCAGTTCTTC
CDR3aa: CAWSVLAHEQFF
abundance: -
v_gene: TRBV30
d_gene: -
len: 12
j_gene: TRBJ2-1

CDR3nt: TGTGCCAGCAGCTTATCCGGGGTTCGTGGCTACACCTTC
CDR3aa: CASSLSGVRGYTF
abundance: -
v_gene: TRBV7-6
d_gene: -
len: 13
j_gene: TRBJ1-2

CDR3nt: TGTGCCACCGGGGAGGGTTTTAGCACTGAAGCTTTCTTT
CDR3aa: CATGEGFSTEAFF
abundance: -
v_gene: TRBV19
d_gene: -
len: 13
j_gene: TRBJ1-1

CDR3nt: TGTGCCAGCAGCTTAGCTGGGATGAACACTGAAGCTTTCTTT
CDR3aa: CASSLAGMNTEAFF
abundance: -
v_gene: TRBV7-9
d_gene: -
len: 14
j_gene: TRBJ1-1

CDR3nt: TGTGCCAGCACCCGGTTGCGGGAGCGCAATGAGCAGTTCTTC
CDR3aa: CASTRLRERNEQFF
abundance: -
v_gene: TRBV6-6
d_gene: TRBD2
len: 14
j_gene: TRBJ2-1

CDR3nt: TGTGCCAGCAGCACCCGGACAGGGGGAATTTTTTGGGCTTTCTTT
CDR3aa: CASSTRTGGIFWAFF
abundance: few
v_gene: TRBV2
d_gene: TRBD1
len: 15
j_gene: TRBJ1-1

CDR3nt: TGTGCCAGCAGCTTAATGGGTCCGGGAAGCTCCTACGAGCAGTACTTC
CDR3aa: CASSLMGPGSSYEQYF
abundance: -
v_gene: TRBV7-3
d_gene: -
len: 16
j_gene: TRBJ2-7

CDR3nt: TGTGCCAGCAGCGTGGAGGGCGCGAACACCGGGGAGCTGTTTTTT
CDR3aa: CASSVEGANTGELFF
abundance: -
v_gene: TRBV9
d_gene: -
len: 15
j_gene: TRBJ2-2

CDR3nt: TGTGCCAGCAGCTTAAGGGACCCCCCACCCCTCCACTTT
CDR3aa: CASSLRDPPPLHF
abundance: -
v_gene: TRBV7-8
d_gene: -
len: 13
j_gene: TRBJ1-6

CDR3nt: TGTGCCACCCCACCGGGACAGGGTGTTGGTTACACTAATGAAAAACTGTTTTTT
CDR3aa: CATPPGQGVGYTNEKLFF
abundance: -
v_gene: TRBV19
d_gene: TRBD1
len: 18
j_gene: TRBJ1-4

CDR3nt: TGTGCCAGCAGCGGGACTATCTCCCCCACAGATACGCAGTATTTT
CDR3aa: CASSGTISPTDTQYF
abundance: -
v_gene: TRBV9
d_gene: -
len: 15
j_gene: TRBJ2-3

CDR3nt: TGTGCTAGTGGCCGCGAGCAGGTATCGGGAAACACCATATATTTT
CDR3aa: CASGREQVSGNTIYF
abundance: -
v_gene: TRBV12-5
d_gene: -
len: 15
j_gene: TRBJ1-3

CDR3nt: TGCGCCAGCAGCTTGGACTCGGGCGGCGTGGACTACGAGCAGTACTTC
CDR3aa: CASSLDSGGVDYEQYF
abundance: -
v_gene: TRBV5-1
d_gene: -
len: 16
j_gene: TRBJ2-7

CDR3nt: TGTGCCAGCGGGGGGTTATCCATGAACACTGAAGCTTTCTTT
CDR3aa: CASGGLSMNTEAFF
abundance: -
v_gene: TRBV6-5
d_gene: -
len: 14
j_gene: TRBJ1-1

CDR3nt: TGCGCCAGCAGCTCCAAGAGCTCCTACAATGAGCAGTTCTTC
CDR3aa: CASSSKSSYNEQFF
abundance: -
v_gene: TRBV5-1
d_gene: -
len: 14
j_gene: TRBJ2-1

CDR3nt: TGTGCCAGCAGGAGCCGGCCAGGGGGCGGAGGGACCCAGTACTTC
CDR3aa: CASRSRPGGGGTQYF
abundance: -
v_gene: TRBV2
d_gene: TRBD1
len: 15
j_gene: TRBJ2-5

CDR3nt: TGTGCCAGCACCCTTAGTGGTGGGACAGGATGGAAGGAGCAGTACTTC
CDR3aa: CASTLSGGTGWKEQYF
abundance: -
v_gene: TRBV7-8
d_gene: TRBD1
len: 16
j_gene: TRBJ2-7

CDR3nt: TGTGCCTGGAGCGGTGCCAGTTTAGGAAACACCATATATTTT
CDR3aa: CAWSGASLGNTIYF
abundance: -
v_gene: TRBV30
d_gene: -
len: 14
j_gene: TRBJ1-3

CDR3nt: TGTGCCAGCGATCTACTTCGGCGGGAGAGGTACGAGCAGTACTTC
CDR3aa: CASDLLRRERYEQYF
abundance: -
v_gene: TRBV7-9
d_gene: TRBD2
len: 15
j_gene: TRBJ2-7

CDR3nt: TGTGCCAGCAGTGACTCGACAGGGGGCGCAGATACGCAGTATTTT
CDR3aa: CASSDSTGGADTQYF
abundance: -
v_gene: TRBV6-4
d_gene: TRBD1
len: 15
j_gene: TRBJ2-3

CDR3nt: TGTGCCAGCAGCTTAGCTAGCCCGGGGCTAGCGGGAGAGCAGTACTTC
CDR3aa: CASSLASPGLAGEQYF
abundance: -
v_gene: TRBV11-3
d_gene: TRBD2
len: 16
j_gene: TRBJ2-7

CDR3nt: TGTGCCAGCAGTTTATTGGTTGGCGGCTACACCTTC
CDR3aa: CASSLLVGGYTF
abundance: once
v_gene: TRBV28
d_gene: -
len: 12
j_gene: TRBJ1-2

CDR3nt: TGTGCCAGCTCAACGGAGGGGACAGGGGGCAATGAGCAGTTCTTC
CDR3aa: CASSTEGTGGNEQFF
abundance: -
v_gene: TRBV18
d_gene: TRBD1
len: 15
j_gene: TRBJ2-1

CDR3nt: TGTGCCAGCAGCAGGACTAGCGGGAGTCCCGAGCAGTACTTC
CDR3aa: CASSRTSGSPEQYF
abundance: few
v_gene: TRBV5-4
d_gene: TRBD2
len: 14
j_gene: TRBJ2-7

CDR3nt: TGTGCCATCAGTGACCCTCTGGACAGGGGGGACTACGAGCAGTACTTC
CDR3aa: CAISDPLDRGDYEQYF
abundance: once
v_gene: TRBV10-3
d_gene: TRBD1
len: 16
j_gene: TRBJ2-7

CDR3nt: TGTGCCAGCAGTTCAGGGGCGGGAGTAGCAGATACGCAGTATTTT
CDR3aa: CASSSGAGVADTQYF
abundance: -
v_gene: TRBV28
d_gene: -
len: 15
j_gene: TRBJ2-3

CDR3nt: TGTGCCAGCAGCTTAAGTCCTAATCAGCCCCAGCATTTT
CDR3aa: CASSLSPNQPQHF
abundance: -
v_gene: TRBV7-3
d_gene: -
len: 13
j_gene: TRBJ1-5

CDR3nt: TGTGCCAGCAGCTTTAAAGGGGAGGGTCAGCCCCAGCATTTT
CDR3aa: CASSFKGEGQPQHF
abundance: -
v_gene: TRBV7-9
d_gene: -
len: 14
j_gene: TRBJ1-5

CDR3nt: TGTGCCAGCAGCCAAGGGTCAGGGGGCGGGAGAACTGAAGCTTTCTTT
CDR3aa: CASSQGSGGGRTEAFF
abundance: -
v_gene: TRBV14
d_gene: TRBD1
len: 16
j_gene: TRBJ1-1

CDR3nt: TGTGCCAGTAGTAGGGATCCCTCCTACGAGCAGTACTTC
CDR3aa: CASSRDPSYEQYF
abundance: -
v_gene: TRBV19
d_gene: -
len: 13
j_gene: TRBJ2-7

CDR3nt: TGTGCCAGCAGTGAAGTAGAGGGCACTGAAGCTTTCTTT
CDR3aa: CASSEVEGTEAFF
abundance: -
v_gene: TRBV2
d_gene: -
len: 13
j_gene: TRBJ1-1

CDR3nt: TGCAGCGTTGAGACTAGCAGCACAGATACGCAGTATTTT
CDR3aa: CSVETSSTDTQYF
abundance: -
v_gene: TRBV29-1
d_gene: TRBD2
len: 13
j_gene: TRBJ2-3

CDR3nt: TGTGCCAGCAGCGATACAGGGGGTAATTCACCCCTCCACTTT
CDR3aa: CASSDTGGNSPLHF
abundance: -
v_gene: TRBV2
d_gene: TRBD1
len: 14
j_gene: TRBJ1-6

CDR3nt: TGTGCCAGCAGTTTGGGACAGGAGGGAAAGTATGGCTACACCTTC
CDR3aa: CASSLGQEGKYGYTF
abundance: once
v_gene: TRBV27
d_gene: TRBD1
len: 15
j_gene: TRBJ1-2

CDR3nt: TGTGCCAGTAGGACTAGCGGGAAAGAGACCCAGTACTTC
CDR3aa: CASRTSGKETQYF
abundance: -
v_gene: TRBV11-1
d_gene: TRBD2
len: 13
j_gene: TRBJ2-5

CDR3nt: TGTGCCAGCAGTGTCCGGGACGGGAATGAAAAACTGTTTTTT
CDR3aa: CASSVRDGNEKLFF
abundance: -
v_gene: TRBV6-1
d_gene: -
len: 14
j_gene: TRBJ1-4

CDR3nt: TGTGCCAGCAGCTTAGCCAGCGGGAGGAGTGCAGATACGCAGTATTTT
CDR3aa: CASSLASGRSADTQYF
abundance: -
v_gene: TRBV11-2
d_gene: TRBD2
len: 16
j_gene: TRBJ2-3

CDR3nt: TGTGCCAGCAGCCTCTCCGGGACTAGCGGGAACAATGAGCAGTTCTTC
CDR3aa: CASSLSGTSGNNEQFF
abundance: -
v_gene: TRBV7-3
d_gene: TRBD2
len: 16
j_gene: TRBJ2-1

CDR3nt: TGCAGTGCATCGGGGGGAGAGCAGTACTTC
CDR3aa: CSASGGEQYF
abundance: -
v_gene: TRBV20-1
d_gene: TRBD2
len: 10
j_gene: TRBJ2-7

CDR3nt: TGTGCCAGCAGTAATACTGGCAATCAGCCCCAGCATTTT
CDR3aa: CASSNTGNQPQHF
abundance: once
v_gene: TRBV6-5
d_gene: -
len: 13
j_gene: TRBJ1-5

CDR3nt: TGTGCCAGCACCGGCGAGGGACAGGCGGATGGCTACACCTTC
CDR3aa: CASTGEGQADGYTF
abundance: -
v_gene: TRBV7-9
d_gene: TRBD1
len: 14
j_gene: TRBJ1-2

CDR3nt: TGTGCCAGCAGCTTACAAGGCAGGGTAGAGGAAAAACTGTTTTTT
CDR3aa: CASSLQGRVEEKLFF
abundance: -
v_gene: TRBV7-2
d_gene: -
len: 15
j_gene: TRBJ1-4

CDR3nt: TGTGCCAGTAGTGACGACAGGGCAGACAATGAGCAGTTCTTC
CDR3aa: CASSDDRADNEQFF
abundance: -
v_gene: TRBV19
d_gene: TRBD1
len: 14
j_gene: TRBJ2-1

CDR3nt: TGTGCCAGCAGCGTAGACCCACTTCCCTCAGATACGCAGTATTTT
CDR3aa: CASSVDPLPSDTQYF
abundance: -
v_gene: TRBV9
d_gene: -
len: 15
j_gene: TRBJ2-3

CDR3nt: TGTGCCATCAGGAAGGACAGGGTGAATGAGCAGTTCTTC
CDR3aa: CAIRKDRVNEQFF
abundance: once
v_gene: TRBV6-6
d_gene: TRBD1
len: 13
j_gene: TRBJ2-1

CDR3nt: TGCAGCGTTGAAGATCGCACGGATGGCTACACCTTC
CDR3aa: CSVEDRTDGYTF
abundance: -
v_gene: TRBV29-1
d_gene: -
len: 12
j_gene: TRBJ1-2